The clone carrying this TCR beta chain showed up just a few times. This table comes from immunoSEQ multiplex PCR, and its TCRdb copy is limited to in-frame clones, with some not included. Of some 20,000 clones in the sample, 73% were seen once. This sample was taken from a study of somatic mutations in cytotoxic T cells in rheumatoid arthritis. Specimen: CD8+ T cells sorted from blood. The source is a woman aged 60 to 75 in good health.

The CDR3 loop is CASSSWGGYEQYF. Here the CDR3 DNA reads TGTGCCAGCAGTAGTTGGGGGGGCTACGAGCAGTACTTC. The genes are TRBV6-1 and TRBJ2-7; 7 nucleotides match TRBD2. The V gene's germline CDR1 is MNHNS and CDR2 SASEGT. J gave up 3 bases and V 5 bases, and 4 bases lay outside the gene matches. The CDR3 has 13 residues.